Sequencing of this T cell receptor (beta chain) was carried out in a study of blood T cell repertoires in COVID-19. Study-level information: Material from acute and convalescent COVID-19 was sourced from the United States, Italy and Spain.

In the authors' methods: The assay estimated nucleated cells by amplifying reference gene primers. Measured with immunoSEQ multiplex PCR; TCRdb has only the in-frame clones, and not every one. The V and J calls and clone size are taken from that table; D and trimming were inferred from the DNA. The table has 65,000 to 95,000 clones, about 89% seen once. The V gene's germline CDR1 is SQVTM and CDR2 ANQGSEA. Between the trimmed V and J ends, which lost 3 bases and 6 bases, there was a span of 20 bases. There are 15 residues in the CDR3. This TCR came from a man aged 65 to 79 with active or convalescent COVID-19. The chain joins TRBV29-1 to TRBJ1-1; D possibly corresponds to TRBD1 (5 bases). The material sequenced was peripheral blood. This CDR3 reads CSVDSVGEGYAEAFF. DNA of the CDR3: TGCAGCGTTGATAGCGTGGGGGAGGGTTACGCTGAAGCTTTCTTT. The whole variable domain, remainder taken from reference TRBV29-1 and TRBJ1-1, is SAVISQKPSRDICQRGTSLTIQCQVDSQVTMMFWYRQQPGQSLTLIATANQGSEATYESGFVIDKFPISRPNLTFSTLTVSNMSPEDSSIYLCSVDSVGEGYAEAFFGQGTRLTVV.